This T cell receptor (beta chain) comes out of a study of chemoradiotherapy in HPV16-positive cancers. Sequencing used immunoSEQ multiplex PCR; TCRdb keeps in-frame clones, though not all of them. The sample lists 30,000 to 40,000 clones, roughly nine tenths seen once, with around 3.1% in the top ten. This CDR3 spans 14 amino acids. In germline, CDR1 is SQVTM, CDR2 ANQGSEA. Trimming removed 3 bases from V and 4 bases from J, with 13 bases in between. This rearrangement joins TRBV29-1 to TRBJ2-1, with no clear D. The sequenced sample was blood, obtained from a patient who underwent chemoradiotherapy. The receptor comes from a human donor with HPV-associated anogenital cancer. The CDR3 loop reads CSVEEQKDYNEQFF. CDR3 in DNA: TGCAGCGTTGAGGAACAGAAGGATTACAATGAGCAGTTCTTC.